This T cell receptor (beta chain) was recorded in a study of blood T cell repertoires in COVID-19. Study context: Whether acute or convalescent, the COVID-19 samples came from the United States, Italy and Spain.

The authors' processing: Nucleated cell counts were estimated from reference gene primer amplification. This table comes from immunoSEQ multiplex PCR, and its TCRdb copy is limited to in-frame clones, with some not included. V and J calls and clone size are those listed in that table; D and trimming were worked out from the DNA. The data contain 250,000 to 300,000 clones, around nine tenths of them seen just once; the ten biggest clones take up roughly a tenth. The CDR3 is made up of 15 amino acids. Germline CDR1 SGHRS, CDR2 YFSETQ. V gave up 3 bases and J gave up 4 bases; unmatched junction bases: 7. Those enrolled in Seattle joined during active infection and were followed longitudinally afterward. A few counts support this clone.

The gene calls are TRBV5-1 and TRBJ2-1, with 7 nucleotides matching TRBD2. The TCR originated in a woman aged 70 to 79 with COVID-19, enrolled during active disease. The source material was peripheral blood. Here the CDR3 reads CASSSGGLVYNEQFF. The CDR3, as DNA: TGCGCCAGCAGCTCGGGAGGTCTAGTATACAATGAGCAGTTCTTC.